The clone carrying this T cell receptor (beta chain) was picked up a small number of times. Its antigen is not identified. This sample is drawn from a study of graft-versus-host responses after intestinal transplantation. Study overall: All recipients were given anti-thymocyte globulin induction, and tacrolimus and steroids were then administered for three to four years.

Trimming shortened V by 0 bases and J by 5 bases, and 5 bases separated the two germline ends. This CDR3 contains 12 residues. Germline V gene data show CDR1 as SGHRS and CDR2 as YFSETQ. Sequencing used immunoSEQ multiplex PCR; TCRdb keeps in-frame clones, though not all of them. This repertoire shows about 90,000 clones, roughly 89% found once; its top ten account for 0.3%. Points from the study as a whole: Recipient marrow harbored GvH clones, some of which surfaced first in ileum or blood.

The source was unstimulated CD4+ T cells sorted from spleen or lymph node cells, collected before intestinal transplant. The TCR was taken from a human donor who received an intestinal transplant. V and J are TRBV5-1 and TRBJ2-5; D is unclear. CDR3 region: CASSLAGETQYF. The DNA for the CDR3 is TGCGCCAGCAGCTTGGCCGGGGAGACCCAGTACTTC. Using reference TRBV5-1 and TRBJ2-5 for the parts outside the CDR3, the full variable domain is KAGVTQTPRYLIKTRGQQVTLSCSPISGHRSVSWYQQTPGQGLQFLFEYFSETQRNKGNFPGRFSGRQFSNSRSEMNVSTLELGDSALYLCASSLAGETQYFGPGTRLLVL.